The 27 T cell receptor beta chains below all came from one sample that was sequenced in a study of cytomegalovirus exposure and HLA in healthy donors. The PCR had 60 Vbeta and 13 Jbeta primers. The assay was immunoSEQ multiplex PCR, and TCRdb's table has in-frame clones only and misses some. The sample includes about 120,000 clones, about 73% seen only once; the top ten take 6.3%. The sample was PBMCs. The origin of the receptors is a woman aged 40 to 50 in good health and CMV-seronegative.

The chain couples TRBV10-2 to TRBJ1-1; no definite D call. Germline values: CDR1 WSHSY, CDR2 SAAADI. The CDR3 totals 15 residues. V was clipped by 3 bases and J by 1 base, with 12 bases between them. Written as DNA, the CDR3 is TGCGCCAGCAGTGACTCCGCAGGCCCGAACACTGAAGCTTTCTTT. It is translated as CASSDSAGPNTEAFF.

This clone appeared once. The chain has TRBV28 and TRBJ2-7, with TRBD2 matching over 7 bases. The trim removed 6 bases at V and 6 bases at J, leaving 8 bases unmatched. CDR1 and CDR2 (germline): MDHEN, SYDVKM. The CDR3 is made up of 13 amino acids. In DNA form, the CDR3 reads TGTGCCAGCAGCCGCCTGGGGGGGTCCGAGCAGTACTTC. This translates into CASSRLGGSEQYF. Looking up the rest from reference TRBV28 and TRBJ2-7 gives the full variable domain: DVKVTQSSRYLVKRTGEKVFLECVQDMDHENMFWYRQDPGLGLRLIYFSYDVKMKEKGDIPEGYSVSREKKERFSLILESASTNQTSMYLCASSRLGGSEQYFGPGTRLTVT.

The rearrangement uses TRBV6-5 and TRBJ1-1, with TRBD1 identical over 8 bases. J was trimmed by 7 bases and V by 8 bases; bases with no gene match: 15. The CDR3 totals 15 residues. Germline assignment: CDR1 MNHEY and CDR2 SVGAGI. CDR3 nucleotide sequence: TGTGCCAGCGGGGGACCCGGGACAGGAAAATTTGAAGCTTTCTTT. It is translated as CASGGPGTGKFEAFF.

For the CDR3, the DNA is TGCGCCAGCAGCGACCCTCCCACAGGGTACAATGGCTACACCTTC. Translated, it gives CASSDPPTGYNGYTF. The chain recombines TRBV5-1 with TRBJ1-2, with D perhaps matching TRBD1 (6 bases). Trimming stripped 4 bases from V and 6 bases from J, with 19 bases between. In germline, CDR1 is SGHRS, CDR2 YFSETQ. The CDR3 contains 15 residues.

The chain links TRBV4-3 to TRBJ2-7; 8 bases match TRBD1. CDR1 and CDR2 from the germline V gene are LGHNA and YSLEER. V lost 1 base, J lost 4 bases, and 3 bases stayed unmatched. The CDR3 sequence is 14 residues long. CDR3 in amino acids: CASSQGTGRYEQYF. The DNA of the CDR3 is TGCGCCAGCAGCCAAGGGACAGGGAGGTACGAGCAGTACTTC.

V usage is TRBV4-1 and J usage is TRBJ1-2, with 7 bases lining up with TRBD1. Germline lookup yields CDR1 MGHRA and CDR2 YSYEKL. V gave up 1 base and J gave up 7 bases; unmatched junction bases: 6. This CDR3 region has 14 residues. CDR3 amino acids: CASSQAEGAFGYTF. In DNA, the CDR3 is TGCGCCAGCAGCCAAGCAGAGGGGGCCTTTGGCTACACCTTC.

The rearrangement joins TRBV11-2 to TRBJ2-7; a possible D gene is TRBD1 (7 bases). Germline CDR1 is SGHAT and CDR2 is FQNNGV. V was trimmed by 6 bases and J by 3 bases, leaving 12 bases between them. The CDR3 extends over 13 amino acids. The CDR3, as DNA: TGTGCCAGCAGTAGACAGGGAGGCTACGAGCAGTACTTC. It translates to CASSRQGGYEQYF. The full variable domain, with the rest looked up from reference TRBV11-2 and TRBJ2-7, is EAGVAQSPRYKIIEKRQSVAFWCNPISGHATLYWYQQILGQGPKLLIQFQNNGVVDDSQLPKDRFSAERLKGVDSTLKIQPAKLEDSAVYLCASSRQGGYEQYFGPGTRLTVT.

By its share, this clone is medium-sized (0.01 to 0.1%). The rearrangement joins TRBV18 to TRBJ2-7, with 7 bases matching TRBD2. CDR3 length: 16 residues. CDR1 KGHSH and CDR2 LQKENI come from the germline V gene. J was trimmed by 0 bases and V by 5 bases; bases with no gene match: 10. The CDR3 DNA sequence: TGTGCCAGCTCAAGCCGAGCTAGCGGTCCCTCCTACGAGCAGTACTTC. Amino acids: CASSSRASGPSYEQYF.

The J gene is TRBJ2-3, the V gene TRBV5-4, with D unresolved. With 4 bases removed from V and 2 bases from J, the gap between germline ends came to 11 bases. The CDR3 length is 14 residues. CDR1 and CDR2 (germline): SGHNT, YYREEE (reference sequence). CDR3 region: CASSQTSTTDTQYF. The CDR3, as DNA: TGTGCCAGCAGCCAGACATCTACCACAGATACGCAGTATTTT.

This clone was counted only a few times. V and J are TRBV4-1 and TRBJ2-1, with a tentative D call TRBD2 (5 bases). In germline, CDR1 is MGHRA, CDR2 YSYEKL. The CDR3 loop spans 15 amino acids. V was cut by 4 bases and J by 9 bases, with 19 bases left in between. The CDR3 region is CASSLYWTGKGEQFF. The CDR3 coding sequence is TGCGCCAGCAGCCTATACTGGACTGGGAAAGGTGAGCAGTTCTTC.

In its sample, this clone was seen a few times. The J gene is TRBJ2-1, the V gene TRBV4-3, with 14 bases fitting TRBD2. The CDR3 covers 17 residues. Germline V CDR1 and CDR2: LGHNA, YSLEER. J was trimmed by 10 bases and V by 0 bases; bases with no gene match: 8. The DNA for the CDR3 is TGCGCCAGCAGCCAAGAATCGGGACTAGCGGGAGCGGGGGAGCAGTTCTTC. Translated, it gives CASSQESGLAGAGEQFF.

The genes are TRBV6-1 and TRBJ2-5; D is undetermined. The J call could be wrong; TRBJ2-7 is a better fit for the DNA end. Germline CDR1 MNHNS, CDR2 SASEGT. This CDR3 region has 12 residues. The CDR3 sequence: CASSVGVHEQYF. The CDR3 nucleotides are TGTGCCAGCAGTGTCGGAGTCCACGAGCAGTACTTC.

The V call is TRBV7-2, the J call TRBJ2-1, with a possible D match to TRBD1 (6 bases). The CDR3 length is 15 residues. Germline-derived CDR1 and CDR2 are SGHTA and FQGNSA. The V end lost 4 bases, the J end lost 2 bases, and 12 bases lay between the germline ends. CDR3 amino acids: CASSSPGAAYNEQFF. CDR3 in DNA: TGTGCCAGCAGCTCCCCAGGGGCCGCCTACAATGAGCAGTTCTTC.

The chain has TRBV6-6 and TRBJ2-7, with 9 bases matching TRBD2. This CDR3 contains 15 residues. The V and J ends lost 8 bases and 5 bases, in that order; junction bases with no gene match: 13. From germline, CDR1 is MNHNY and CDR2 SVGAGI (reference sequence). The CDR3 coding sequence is TGTGCCAGCTCCTTTCTAGCGGGGATTTCCCACGAGCAGTACTTC. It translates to CASSFLAGISHEQYF.

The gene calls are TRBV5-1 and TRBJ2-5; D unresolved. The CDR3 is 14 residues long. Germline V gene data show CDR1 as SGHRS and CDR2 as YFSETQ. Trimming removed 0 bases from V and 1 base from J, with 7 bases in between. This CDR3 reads CASSLARPQETQYF. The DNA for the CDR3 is TGCGCCAGCAGCTTGGCTAGGCCCCAAGAGACCCAGTACTTC.

The CDR3 spells CASSLNAGKGVRRGYTF. Here the CDR3 DNA reads TGTGCCAGCAGCTTAAATGCGGGTAAGGGGGTCCGGCGGGGCTACACCTTC. The rearrangement joins TRBV7-9 to TRBJ1-2; the D gene is possibly TRBD1 (6 bases). The CDR3 contains 17 residues. Germline loops: CDR1 SEHNR, CDR2 FQNEAQ (reference sequence). Trimming shortened V by 2 bases and J by 8 bases, and 24 bases separated the two germline ends.

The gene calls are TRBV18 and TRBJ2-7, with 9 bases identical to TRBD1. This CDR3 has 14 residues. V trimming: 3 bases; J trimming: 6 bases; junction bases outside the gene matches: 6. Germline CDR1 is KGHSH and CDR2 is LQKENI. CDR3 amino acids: CASSPGQGLSEQYF. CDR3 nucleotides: TGTGCCAGCTCACCCGGACAGGGGTTAAGCGAGCAGTACTTC.

This chain's CDR3 is CASSREGNTEAFF. The CDR3 DNA is TGTGCCAGCAGTCGTGAGGGGAACACTGAAGCTTTCTTT. The chain recombines TRBV6-4 with TRBJ1-1; D is undetermined. The CDR3 has 13 residues. The germline CDR1 and CDR2 sequences are MRHNA and SNTAGT. Trimming shortened V by 5 bases and J by 1 base, and 8 bases separated the two germline ends.

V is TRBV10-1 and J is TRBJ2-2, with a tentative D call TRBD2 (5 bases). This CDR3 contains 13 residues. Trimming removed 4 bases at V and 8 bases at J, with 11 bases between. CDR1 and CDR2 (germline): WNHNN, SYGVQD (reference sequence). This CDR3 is CASSVLGGGELFF. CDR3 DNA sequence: TGCGCCAGCAGTGTACTAGGAGGAGGGGAGCTGTTTTTT.

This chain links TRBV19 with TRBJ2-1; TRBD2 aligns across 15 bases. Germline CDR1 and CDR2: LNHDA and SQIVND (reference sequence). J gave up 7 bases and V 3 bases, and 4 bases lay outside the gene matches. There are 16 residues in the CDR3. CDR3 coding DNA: TGTGCCAGTAGTATGGGGACTAGCGGGAGGAGGAATGAGCAGTTCTTC. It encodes CASSMGTSGRRNEQFF.

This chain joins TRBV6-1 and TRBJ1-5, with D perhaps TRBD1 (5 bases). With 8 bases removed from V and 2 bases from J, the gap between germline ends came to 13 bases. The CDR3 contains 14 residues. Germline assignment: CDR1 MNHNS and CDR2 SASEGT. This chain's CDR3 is CASDSGGGNQPQHF. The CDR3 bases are TGTGCCAGCGACTCGGGGGGGGGCAATCAGCCCCAGCATTTT.

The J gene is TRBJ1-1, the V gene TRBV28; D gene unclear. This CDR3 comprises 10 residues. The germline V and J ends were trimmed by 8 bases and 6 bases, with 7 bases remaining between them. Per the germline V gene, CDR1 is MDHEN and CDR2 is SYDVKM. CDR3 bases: TGTGCCAGCGAAGACTCTGAAGCTTTCTTT. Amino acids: CASEDSEAFF.

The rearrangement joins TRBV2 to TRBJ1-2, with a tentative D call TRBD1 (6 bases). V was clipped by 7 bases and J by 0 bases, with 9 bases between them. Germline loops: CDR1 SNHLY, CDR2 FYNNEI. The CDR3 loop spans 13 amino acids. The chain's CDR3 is CASKQGANYGYTF. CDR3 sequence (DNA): TGTGCCAGCAAACAGGGAGCTAACTATGGCTACACCTTC.

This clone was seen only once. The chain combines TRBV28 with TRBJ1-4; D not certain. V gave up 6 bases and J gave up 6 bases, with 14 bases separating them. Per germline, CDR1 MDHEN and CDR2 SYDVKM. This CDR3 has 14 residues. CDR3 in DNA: TGTGCCAGCAGCCGTTCCGGGTCCTATGAAAAACTGTTTTTT. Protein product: CASSRSGSYEKLFF.

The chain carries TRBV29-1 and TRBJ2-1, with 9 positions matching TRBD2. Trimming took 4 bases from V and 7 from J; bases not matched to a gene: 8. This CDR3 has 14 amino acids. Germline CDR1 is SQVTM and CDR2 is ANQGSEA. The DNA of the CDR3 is TGCAGCGTTGGGCGGGAGGGCCCGGTAAATGAGCAGTTCTTC. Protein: CSVGREGPVNEQFF.

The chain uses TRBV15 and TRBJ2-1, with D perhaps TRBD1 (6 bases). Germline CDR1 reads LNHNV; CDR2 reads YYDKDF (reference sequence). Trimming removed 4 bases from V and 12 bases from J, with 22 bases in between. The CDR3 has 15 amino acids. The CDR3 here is CATSTPENTRGGQFF. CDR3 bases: TGTGCCACCAGCACCCCGGAAAACACCAGGGGCGGGCAGTTCTTC.

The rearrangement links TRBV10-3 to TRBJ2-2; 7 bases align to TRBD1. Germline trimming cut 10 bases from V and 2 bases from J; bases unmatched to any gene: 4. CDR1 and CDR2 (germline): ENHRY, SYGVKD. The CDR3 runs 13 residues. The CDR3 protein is CATGTANTGELFF. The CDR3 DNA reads TGTGCCACCGGGACAGCAAACACCGGGGAGCTGTTTTTT.